This T cell receptor beta chain was sequenced for a study of T cells in localized non-small cell lung cancer. The study, taken as a whole, reports: The study found T cell clonality highest in uninvolved adjacent lung, above tumor. One tumor region alone was sequenced, and heterogeneity therefore remains possible. Median around 56 top-100 tumor clones were shared with paired adjacent lung. Density of T cells in blood, when higher, went with longer overall survival.

Trimming removed 4 bases at V and 2 bases at J, with 12 bases between. The CDR3 runs 14 residues. Germline loops: CDR1 LNHDA, CDR2 SQIVND (reference sequence). Using immunoSEQ multiplex PCR, the repertoire was profiled, and TCRdb retains in-frame clones only, with some absent. The table includes about 59,000 clones, around 90% detected once. This clone was observed once. Antigen unknown. The receptor's source is a man aged 35 to 69 with stage I squamous cell lung carcinoma. The input for sequencing was peripheral blood, taken before any cancer treatment. The chain employs TRBV19 and TRBJ2-7; D assignment may be TRBD1 or TRBD2 (5 bases each). CDR3 residues: CASSTRDPPYEQYF. CDR3 in DNA: TGTGCCAGTAGTACCCGGGACCCCCCCTACGAGCAGTACTTC.